This entry concerns a single TCR beta chain. No antigen is known for it. The sample is drawn from a study of radiotherapy plus CTLA-4 blockade in lung cancer. About the research overall: Among enrolled patients, less than 20% responded and about 34% achieved disease control.

Study-level findings and limits: Peripheral blood showed expansion of tumor-derived TCR clones after radiotherapy and ipilimumab.

Focal radiation and CTLA-4 blockade (ipilimumab) were tested in chemo-refractory metastatic non-small-cell lung cancer patients. Here immunoSEQ multiplex PCR was the method, and the copy in TCRdb shows in-frame clones only, minus some. The sample has 70,000 to 90,000 clones, approximately 84% seen once. V was pared by 8 bases and J by 3 bases, with 4 bases of the junction left unmatched. The CDR3 covers 13 residues. Per germline, CDR1 MDHEN and CDR2 SYDVKM. This chain connects TRBV28 to TRBJ1-5, with 7 bases identical to TRBD1. The receptor's source is a human donor with non-small cell lung cancer who had stable disease on radiotherapy plus ipilimumab. The specimen was peripheral blood, collected from a patient treated with radiotherapy plus ipilimumab. CDR3 DNA sequence: TGTGCCAGCGGACAGGTCTTCAATCAGCCCCAGCATTTT. Protein product: CASGQVFNQPQHF.